The next 30 T cell receptor beta chains were all read from a single sample in a study of CD8 T cells in Susac syndrome. Random hexamers primed reverse transcription of about 0.45 to 1 ug RNA. TCRdb ran MiXCR on the immunoSEQ multiplex PCR reads and lists one entry per CDR3 protein. This sample has some 110,000 distinct CDR3 sequences, with approximately 93% found just once. The sample was CD8+ T cells from PBMCs. These receptors came from a human donor with multiple sclerosis.

V usage is TRBV6-1 and J usage is TRBJ2-4; 13 bases fit TRBD2. Germline CDR1 reads MNHNS; CDR2 reads SASEGT. J gave up 0 bases and V 5 bases, and 7 bases lay outside the gene matches. This CDR3 contains 18 residues. The CDR3 sequence is CASSTGTSGTLAKNIQYF. Here the CDR3 DNA reads TGTGCCAGCAGTACCGGGACTAGCGGGACTCTAGCCAAAAACATTCAGTACTTC.

This clonotype was observed a single time. The chain joins TRBV7-9 to TRBJ2-2, with 7 bases lining up with TRBD1. CDR1 SEHNR and CDR2 FQNEAQ come from the germline V gene (reference sequence). The length of the CDR3 is 15 residues. The J segment lost 1 base and the V segment lost 4 bases, leaving 3 bases of the junction unmatched. CDR3 sequence: CASSSGDRNTGELFF. For the CDR3, the DNA is TGTGCCAGCAGCTCTGGGGACAGGAACACCGGGGAGCTGTTTTTT.

The chain joins TRBV20-1 to TRBJ2-2; no firm D call. V lost 1 base, J lost 6 bases, and 12 bases lay in between. The CDR3 is made up of 14 amino acids. From germline, CDR1 is DFQATT and CDR2 SNEGSKA (reference sequence). The CDR3 nucleotides read TGCAGTGCTAGAGCGCCGAGAGGTGCCGGGGAGCTGTTTTTT. As protein: CSARAPRGAGELFF.

The chain joins TRBV7-3 to TRBJ2-1; a weak D match, TRBD2 (6 bases). This CDR3 spans 16 amino acids. The germline V and J ends were trimmed by 7 bases and 5 bases, with 21 bases remaining between them. Per germline, CDR1 SGHTA and CDR2 FQGTGA. CDR3 residues: CASNTPGGGVDNEQFF. CDR3 DNA sequence: TGTGCCAGCAACACACCGGGCGGAGGGGTGGACAATGAGCAGTTCTTC.

V gene TRBV27 combines with J gene TRBJ1-1; 9 bases match TRBD1. Germline CDR1 reads MNHEY; CDR2 reads SMNVEV (reference sequence). This CDR3 has 14 amino acids. V was clipped by 4 bases and J by 1 base; unmatched bases: 1. The CDR3 loop is CASSSQGANTEAFF. In DNA form, the CDR3 reads TGTGCCAGCAGTTCACAGGGGGCGAACACTGAAGCTTTCTTT.

In its sample, this clonotype was seen a few times. V and J are TRBV28 and TRBJ2-4; D unclear. Between the trimmed V and J ends, which lost 3 bases and 1 base, there was a span of 1 base. The CDR3 consists of 12 residues. Germline CDR1 and CDR2: MDHEN and SYDVKM. The CDR3 DNA is TGTGCCAGCAGTTTGGCCAAAAACATTCAGTACTTC. Encoded protein: CASSLAKNIQYF.

The chain is built from TRBV28 and TRBJ2-7, with a possible D match to TRBD1 (5 bases). The CDR3 consists of 14 residues. Germline V gives CDR1 MDHEN, CDR2 SYDVKM. V was shortened by 6 bases and J by 6 bases, with 18 bases between the two germline ends. CDR3 loop: CASSFVGAAPEQYF. Here the CDR3 DNA reads TGTGCCAGCAGCTTCGTTGGGGCTGCCCCCGAGCAGTACTTC.

V gene TRBV6-1 combines with J gene TRBJ1-5; 7 bases fit TRBD1. This CDR3 is built from 13 residues. Germline assignment: CDR1 MNHNS and CDR2 SASEGT. V gave up 7 bases and J gave up 5 bases; unmatched junction bases: 5. CDR3 region: CASTTTGYQPQHF. CDR3 nucleotide sequence: TGTGCCAGCACTACGACAGGGTATCAGCCCCAGCATTTT.

The V gene is TRBV7-9, the J gene TRBJ2-2; 9 bases align to TRBD2. With 7 bases clipped from V and 0 bases from J, the junction kept 3 bases outside the gene matches. Germline V gives CDR1 SEHNR, CDR2 FQNEAQ (reference sequence). The CDR3 totals 15 residues. This chain's CDR3 is CASNPSGANTGELFF. CDR3 DNA: TGTGCCAGCAACCCTAGCGGGGCGAACACCGGGGAGCTGTTTTTT.

This chain uses TRBV6-6 with TRBJ2-7, with 10 bases aligning to TRBD1. Losses at the gene ends were 6 bases for V and 3 bases for J; bases not matched to a gene: 11. CDR1 is MNHNY, CDR2 SVGAGI, per germline (reference sequence). The CDR3 has 16 residues. CDR3 nucleotides: TGTGCCAGCAGCCCCACTACGGGACAGGGGTTCTACGAGCAGTACTTC. Protein product: CASSPTTGQGFYEQYF.

Turning to this clonotype: An end of the junction does not agree with germline; a read error may underlie this. The chain uses TRBV28 and TRBJ1-1; D is possibly TRBD1 (5 bases). CDR1 is MDHEN and CDR2 is SYDVKM in the germline V gene. This CDR3 is built from 14 residues. For the CDR3, the DNA is TGTGCCGGCAGTCCACTAGGGGTTCGAACTGAAGCTTTCTTT. Protein sequence: CAGSPLGVRTEAFF.

This chain links TRBV9 with TRBJ2-3, with D possibly TRBD1 on 6 matching bases. Germline V lookup: CDR1 SGDLS, CDR2 YYNGEE. Trimming stripped 4 bases from V and 1 base from J, with 13 bases between. The CDR3 has 15 residues. CDR3 DNA sequence: TGTGCCAGCAGCCCATACAGGACAGGCACAGATACGCAGTATTTT. It translates to CASSPYRTGTDTQYF.

The CDR3 nucleotides are TGTGCCAGCAGCGTGGCTACCGGGGAGCTGTTTTTT. Translating gives CASSVATGELFF. J is TRBJ2-2 and V is TRBV5-6; D is ambiguous. V lost 4 bases and J 5 bases, leaving 6 bases between the germline ends. Germline CDR1 reads SGHDT; CDR2 reads YYEEEE. The CDR3 is 12 residues long.

The chain recombines TRBV24-1 with TRBJ2-4; D uncertain. Germline lookup yields CDR1 KGHDR and CDR2 SFDVKD. The germline V and J ends were trimmed by 0 bases and 8 bases, with 7 bases remaining between them. The CDR3 consists of 13 residues. The CDR3, as DNA: TGTGCCACCAGTGATTTGCGGGTGCACATTCAGTACTTC. It encodes CATSDLRVHIQYF.

This chain joins TRBV20-1 and TRBJ2-1; no definite D call. Deletions cut 6 bases from V and 5 bases from J, with 8 bases between. This CDR3 has 11 amino acids. The germline gives CDR1 DFQATT, CDR2 SNEGSKA (reference sequence). The CDR3 sequence is CSAAKDNEQFF. DNA of the CDR3: TGCAGTGCCGCCAAAGACAATGAGCAGTTCTTC.

The chain uses TRBV12-5 and TRBJ1-5, with 7 bases matching TRBD1. The V gene's germline CDR1 is LGHNT and CDR2 FRNRAP. The CDR3 is made up of 15 amino acids. With V trimmed by 0 bases and J by 4 bases, 3 bases remained unmatched. The CDR3: CASGLVQGRNQPQHF. The CDR3 bases are TGTGCTAGTGGTTTGGTACAGGGGAGGAATCAGCCCCAGCATTTT. Drawing the rest from reference TRBV12-5 and TRBJ1-5, the complete variable domain is DARVTQTPRHKVTEMGQEVTMRCQPILGHNTVFWYRQTMMQGLELLAYFRNRAPLDDSGMPKDRFSAEMPDATLATLKIQPSEPRDSAVYFCASGLVQGRNQPQHFGDGTRLSIL.

This clonotype was recorded only once. The chain is built from TRBV5-1 and TRBJ1-6, with D maybe TRBD1 (5 bases). Trimming took off 3 bases at V and 6 bases at J, with 7 bases between the two ends. The CDR3 length is 13 residues. Germline CDR1 and CDR2: SGHRS and YFSETQ. The CDR3 nucleotides are TGCGCCAGCAGCTCCACAGGTAATTCACCCCTCCACTTT. Amino acid sequence: CASSSTGNSPLHF. The variable domain in full, with the rest retrieved from reference TRBV5-1 and TRBJ1-6, is KAGVTQTPRYLIKTRGQQVTLSCSPISGHRSVSWYQQTPGQGLQFLFEYFSETQRNKGNFPGRFSGRQFSNSRSEMNVSTLELGDSALYLCASSSTGNSPLHFGNGTRLTVT.

This clonotype was seen just once. V and J are TRBV6-4 and TRBJ2-1, with TRBD2 identical over 10 bases. Trimming took 2 bases from V and 8 from J; bases not matched to a gene: 6. The CDR3 has 15 residues. CDR1 and CDR2 from the germline V gene are MRHNA and SNTAGT. The CDR3 loop is CASSDLASGSDEQFF. The CDR3 DNA reads as TGTGCCAGCAGTGACCTGGCTAGCGGGAGCGATGAGCAGTTCTTC.

V and J are TRBV27 and TRBJ2-5, with a possible D match to TRBD2 (5 bases). Germline lookup yields CDR1 MNHEY and CDR2 SMNVEV (reference sequence). V dropped 4 bases and J dropped 5 bases, with 17 bases sitting between them. There are 15 residues in the CDR3. The CDR3 sequence is CASSSKTGNRETQYF. CDR3 bases: TGTGCCAGCAGTTCGAAGACGGGGAATCGTGAGACCCAGTACTTC.

The chain carries TRBV7-9 and TRBJ1-2, with 7 bases fitting TRBD1. Germline assignment: CDR1 SEHNR and CDR2 FQNEAQ (reference sequence). The CDR3 spans 14 residues. Unmatched junction bases numbered 9, after V lost 4 bases and J lost 7 bases. The CDR3 is CASSSISYRGGYTF. The CDR3 nucleotides are TGTGCCAGCAGCTCTATTTCCTACAGGGGTGGCTACACCTTC.

The CDR3 bases are TGTGCCATCAGTGAGTCAGGGGCAACCTACGAGCAGTACGTC. Amino acids: CAISESGATYEQYV. V and J are TRBV10-3 and TRBJ2-7; possible D gene TRBD1, 5 bases. Germline loops: CDR1 ENHRY, CDR2 SYGVKD. CDR3 length: 14 residues. The ends were cut back, 0 bases at V and 2 bases at J, with 8 bases in the middle.

The chain joins TRBV12-3 or TRBV12-4 to TRBJ2-2; possibly TRBD1 for D (6 bases). The CDR3 runs 15 residues. V was clipped by 1 base and J by 3 bases, with 9 bases between them. CDR3 sequence reads: CASSLDRVDTGELFF. In DNA form, the CDR3 reads TGTGCCAGCAGTTTAGACAGGGTCGACACCGGGGAGCTGTTTTTT.

This chain connects TRBV10-3 to TRBJ2-7, with 8 positions matching TRBD1. The junction had 4 bases not matched to a gene; V was cut back by 10 bases and J by 2 bases. The CDR3 contains 12 residues. The germline V gene encodes CDR1 ENHRY and CDR2 SYGVKD. The CDR3 region has the DNA TGTGCCACCTGGACAGGGCCCTACGAGCAGTACGTC. Amino acids: CATWTGPYEQYV.

The chain uses TRBV6-5 and TRBJ2-3, with TRBD2 matching 11 bases. V was clipped by 0 bases and J by 6 bases; unmatched bases: 11. Germline lookup yields CDR1 MNHEY and CDR2 SVGAGI. CDR3 length: 18 amino acids. This CDR3 reads CASSYSPVAGGGPDTQYF. For the CDR3, the DNA is TGTGCCAGCAGTTACTCACCGGTAGCGGGAGGGGGACCTGATACGCAGTATTTT.

The gene calls are TRBV7-9 and TRBJ2-4; D is possibly TRBD1 (5 bases). Trimming cost V 5 bases and J 0 bases, with 14 bases left between them. CDR3 length: 16 residues. Per the germline V gene, CDR1 is SEHNR and CDR2 is FQNEAQ (reference sequence). DNA for the CDR3: TGTGCCAGCAGCCCAAAAGGGGAAATAGCCAAAAACATTCAGTACTTC. Translating it yields CASSPKGEIAKNIQYF.

This clonotype was picked up one time. This chain joins TRBV5-1 and TRBJ1-1, with unresolved D. The germline V gene encodes CDR1 SGHRS and CDR2 YFSETQ. V lost 6 bases and J 1 base, leaving 16 bases between the germline ends. This CDR3 comprises 15 residues. The CDR3: CASTINRHRNTEAFF. The CDR3 DNA is TGCGCCAGCACCATAAATCGACACCGGAACACTGAAGCTTTCTTT.

This chain joins TRBV12-3 or TRBV12-4 and TRBJ1-5; no clear D. Between the trimmed V and J ends, which lost 6 bases and 0 bases, there was a span of 9 bases. This CDR3 spans 14 amino acids. The CDR3 loop is CASRRTDSNQPQHF. The CDR3 region has the DNA TGTGCCAGCAGACGAACAGATAGCAATCAGCCCCAGCATTTT.

The V gene is TRBV2, the J gene TRBJ2-5, with D tentatively TRBD1 or TRBD2 (5 bases each). Germline V lookup: CDR1 SNHLY, CDR2 FYNNEI. Trimming pared 6 bases from V and 3 bases from J, leaving 14 bases between. The CDR3 extends over 14 amino acids. In DNA, the CDR3 is TGTGCCAGCAGACAATGGGGGAAAAAAGAGACCCAGTACTTC. Translating gives CASRQWGKKETQYF.

This chain links TRBV4-2 with TRBJ2-3, with TRBD2 matching 10 bases. This CDR3 is built from 20 residues. Trimming at V came to 1 base and at J to 6 bases, leaving 19 bases not matched to a gene. Looked up from germline, CDR1 is LGHNA and CDR2 is YNFKEQ. The CDR3 DNA follows: TGTGCCAGCAGCCAAGGGGGGCTAGCGGGAGACGGGTCTGTCAGGGATACGCAGTATTTT. Protein sequence: CASSQGGLAGDGSVRDTQYF.

The chain links TRBV12-3 or TRBV12-4 to TRBJ1-2; 9 nucleotides agree with TRBD1. V trimming: 6 bases; J trimming: 6 bases; junction bases outside the gene matches: 2. The CDR3 consists of 12 residues. Written as DNA, the CDR3 is TGTGCCAGCAGAGGGACAGGGAATGGCTACACCTTC. It translates to CASRGTGNGYTF.